A single T cell receptor beta chain is shown here with its context. Its antigen is undetermined. This record belongs to a study of glioma-infiltrating T cells. Study-wide findings and caveats: CDR3 overlap between tissue and blood was very small. Non-neoplastic patients had below-expected tissue-blood divergence, while all gliomas exceeded expectation.

Amplification of TCR alpha and beta CDR3 regions from RNA used iRepertoire nested multiplex PCR. One entry per CDR3 protein results from TCRdb running MiXCR on the multiplex PCR reads. Of 44,000 or so distinct CDR3 sequences in the sample, more than 20% are singletons; the top ten hold roughly 6.8%. The CDR3 length is 12 residues. V lost 4 bases to trimming and J lost 8 bases, with 8 bases between them. The germline V gene encodes CDR1 MNHEY and CDR2 SMNVEV (reference sequence). The sequence was obtained from a human donor with low-grade glioma or glioblastoma, undergoing nonglioma brain surgery, or in good health (not recorded which). The sequenced sample was glioma tissue, nonneoplastic brain tissue, or PBMCs (not recorded which). The chain is built from TRBV27 and TRBJ2-2; tentatively, D is TRBD2 (6 bases). CDR3 DNA sequence: TGTGCCAGCAGTTCTCTAGCGGGGGAGCTGTTTTTT. Translation: CASSSLAGELFF.